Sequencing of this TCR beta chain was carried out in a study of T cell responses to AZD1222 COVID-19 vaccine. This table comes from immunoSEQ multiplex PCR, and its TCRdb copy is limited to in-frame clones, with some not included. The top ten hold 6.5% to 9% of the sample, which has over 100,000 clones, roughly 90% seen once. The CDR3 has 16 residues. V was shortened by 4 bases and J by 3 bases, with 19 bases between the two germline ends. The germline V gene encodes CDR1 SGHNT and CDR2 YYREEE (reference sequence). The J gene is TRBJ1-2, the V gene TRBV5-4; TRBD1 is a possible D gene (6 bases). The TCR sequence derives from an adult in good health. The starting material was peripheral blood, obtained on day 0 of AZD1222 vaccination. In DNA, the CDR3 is TGTGCCAGCAGCCCCAACCCGACAGGTCCCTACTATGGCTACACCTTC. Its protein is CASSPNPTGPYYGYTF.